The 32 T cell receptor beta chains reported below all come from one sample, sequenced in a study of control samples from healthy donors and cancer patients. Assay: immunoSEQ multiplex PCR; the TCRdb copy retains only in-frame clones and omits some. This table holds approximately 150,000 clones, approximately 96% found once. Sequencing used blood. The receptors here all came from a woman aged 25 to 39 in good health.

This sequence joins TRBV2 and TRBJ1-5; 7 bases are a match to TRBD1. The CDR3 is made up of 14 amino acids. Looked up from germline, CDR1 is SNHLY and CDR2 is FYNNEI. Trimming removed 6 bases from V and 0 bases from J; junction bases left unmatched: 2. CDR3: CASRGQYSNQPQHF. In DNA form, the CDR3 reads TGTGCCAGCAGGGGACAGTATAGCAATCAGCCCCAGCATTTT.

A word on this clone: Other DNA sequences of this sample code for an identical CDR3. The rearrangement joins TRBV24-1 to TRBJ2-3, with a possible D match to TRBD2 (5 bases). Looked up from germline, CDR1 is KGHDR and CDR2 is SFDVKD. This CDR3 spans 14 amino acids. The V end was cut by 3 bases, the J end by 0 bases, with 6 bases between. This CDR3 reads CATSDRTSTDTQYF. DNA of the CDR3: TGTGCCACCAGTGATCGGACTAGCACAGATACGCAGTATTTT.

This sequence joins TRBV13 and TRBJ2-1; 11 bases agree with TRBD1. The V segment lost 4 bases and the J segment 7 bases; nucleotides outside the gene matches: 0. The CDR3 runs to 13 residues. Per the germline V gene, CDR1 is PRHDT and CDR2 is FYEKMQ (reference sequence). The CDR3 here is CASSWDRGNEQFF. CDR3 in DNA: TGTGCCAGCAGCTGGGACAGGGGGAATGAGCAGTTCTTC.

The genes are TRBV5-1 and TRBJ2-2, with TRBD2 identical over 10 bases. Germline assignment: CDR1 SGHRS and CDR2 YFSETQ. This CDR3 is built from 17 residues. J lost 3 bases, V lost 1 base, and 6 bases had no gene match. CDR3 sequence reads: CASSLFFGTSDTGELFF. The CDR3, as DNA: TGCGCCAGCAGCTTGTTTTTTGGGACTAGCGACACCGGGGAGCTGTTTTTT.

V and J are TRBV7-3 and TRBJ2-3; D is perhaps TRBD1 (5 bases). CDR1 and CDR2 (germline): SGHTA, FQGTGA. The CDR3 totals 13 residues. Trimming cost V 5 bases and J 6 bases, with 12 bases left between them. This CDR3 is CASSPTGWDTQYF. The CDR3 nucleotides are TGTGCCAGCAGCCCTACAGGTTGGGATACGCAGTATTTT.

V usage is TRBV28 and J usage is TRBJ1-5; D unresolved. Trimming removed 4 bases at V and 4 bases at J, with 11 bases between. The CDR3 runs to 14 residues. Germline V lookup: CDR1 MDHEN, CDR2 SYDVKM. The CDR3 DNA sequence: TGTGCCAGCAGTTCTGGCGGAAGGAATCAGCCCCAGCATTTT. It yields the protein CASSSGGRNQPQHF.

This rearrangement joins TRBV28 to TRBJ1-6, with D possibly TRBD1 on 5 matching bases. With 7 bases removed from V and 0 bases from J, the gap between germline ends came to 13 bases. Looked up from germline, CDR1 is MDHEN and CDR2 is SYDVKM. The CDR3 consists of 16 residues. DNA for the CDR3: TGTGCCAGCAAGCGGGAGGGGAGCTCCTATAATTCACCCCTCCACTTT. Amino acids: CASKREGSSYNSPLHF.

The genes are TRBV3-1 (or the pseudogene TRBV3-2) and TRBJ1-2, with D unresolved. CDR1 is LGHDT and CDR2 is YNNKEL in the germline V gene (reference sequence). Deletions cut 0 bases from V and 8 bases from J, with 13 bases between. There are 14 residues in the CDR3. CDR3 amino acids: CASSQDWAARGYTF. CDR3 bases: TGTGCCAGCAGCCAAGATTGGGCAGCTCGGGGCTACACCTTC.

The CDR3 spells CASSVGDRGRNEKLFF. The CDR3 coding sequence is TGTGCCAGCAGCGTAGGGGACAGGGGGCGAAATGAAAAACTGTTTTTT. The rearrangement joins TRBV9 to TRBJ1-4; the match to TRBD1 covers 12 bases. CDR3 length: 16 residues. Germline trimming cut 0 bases from V and 5 bases from J; bases unmatched to any gene: 2. The germline V gene has CDR1 SGDLS and CDR2 YYNGEE.

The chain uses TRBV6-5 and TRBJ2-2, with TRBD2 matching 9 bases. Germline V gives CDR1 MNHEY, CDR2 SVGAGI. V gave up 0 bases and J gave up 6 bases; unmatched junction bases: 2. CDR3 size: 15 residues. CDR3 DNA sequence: TGTGCCAGCAGTTACTCTAGCGGGAGCGCCGGGGAGCTGTTTTTT. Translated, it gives CASSYSSGSAGELFF.

The CDR3 DNA reads as TGCGCCAGCAGCTTTGGGGACAGGGTCATGAACACTGAAGCTTTCTTT. Its translation: CASSFGDRVMNTEAFF. The V call is TRBV5-1, the J call TRBJ1-1, with 9 positions matching TRBD1. The CDR3 is made up of 16 amino acids. After removal of 2 bases from V and 0 bases from J, the junction contained 5 bases not matched to a gene. From germline, CDR1 is SGHRS and CDR2 YFSETQ.

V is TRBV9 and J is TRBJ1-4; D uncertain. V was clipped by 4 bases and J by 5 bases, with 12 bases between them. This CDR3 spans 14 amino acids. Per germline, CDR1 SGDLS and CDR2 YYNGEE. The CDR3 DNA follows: TGTGCCAGCAGCACCGGGGTACGGAATGAAAAACTGTTTTTT. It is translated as CASSTGVRNEKLFF.

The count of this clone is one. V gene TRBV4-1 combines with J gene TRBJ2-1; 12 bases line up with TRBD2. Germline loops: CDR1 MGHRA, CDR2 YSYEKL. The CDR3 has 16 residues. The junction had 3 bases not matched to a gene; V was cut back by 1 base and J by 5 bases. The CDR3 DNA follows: TGCGCCAGCAGCCAAGCACTAGCGGGGGGCAACAATGAGCAGTTCTTC. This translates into CASSQALAGGNNEQFF.

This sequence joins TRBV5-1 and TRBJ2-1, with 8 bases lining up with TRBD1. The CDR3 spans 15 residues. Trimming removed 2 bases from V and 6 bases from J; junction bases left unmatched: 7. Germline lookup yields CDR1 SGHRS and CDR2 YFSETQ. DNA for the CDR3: TGCGCCAGCAGCTTACGGCAGGGGGCTCCCAATGAGCAGTTCTTC. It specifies CASSLRQGAPNEQFF.

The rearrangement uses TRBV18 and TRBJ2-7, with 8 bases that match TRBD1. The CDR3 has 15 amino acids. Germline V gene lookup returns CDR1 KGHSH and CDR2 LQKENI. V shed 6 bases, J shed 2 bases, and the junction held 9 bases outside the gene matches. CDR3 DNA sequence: TGTGCCAGCTCGCGGACAGGGCCGGCCGCCTACGAGCAGTACTTC. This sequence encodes CASSRTGPAAYEQYF.

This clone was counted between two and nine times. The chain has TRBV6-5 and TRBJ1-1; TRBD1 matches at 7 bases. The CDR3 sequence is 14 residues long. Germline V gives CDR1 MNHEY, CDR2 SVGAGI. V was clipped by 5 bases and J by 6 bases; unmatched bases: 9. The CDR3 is CASSTGAGVAEAFF. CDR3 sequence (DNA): TGTGCCAGCAGTACAGGGGCGGGAGTCGCTGAAGCTTTCTTT.

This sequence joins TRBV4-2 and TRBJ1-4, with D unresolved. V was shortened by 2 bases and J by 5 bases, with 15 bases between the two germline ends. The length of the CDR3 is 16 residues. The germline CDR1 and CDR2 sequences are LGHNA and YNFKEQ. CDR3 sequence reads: CASSQRGVRENEKLFF. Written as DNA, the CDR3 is TGTGCCAGCAGCCAACGCGGGGTCCGGGAGAATGAAAAACTGTTTTTT.

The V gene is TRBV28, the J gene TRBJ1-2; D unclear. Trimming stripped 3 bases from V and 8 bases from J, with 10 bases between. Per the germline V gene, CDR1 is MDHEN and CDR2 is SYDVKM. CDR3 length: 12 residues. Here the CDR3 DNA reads TGTGCCAGCAGTTTGAGATTATGGGGCTACACCTTC. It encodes CASSLRLWGYTF.

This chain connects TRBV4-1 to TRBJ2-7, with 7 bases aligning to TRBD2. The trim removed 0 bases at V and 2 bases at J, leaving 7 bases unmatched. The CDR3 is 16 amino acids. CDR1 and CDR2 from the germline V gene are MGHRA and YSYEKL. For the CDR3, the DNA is TGCGCCAGCAGCCAAGAGGCCGGGGGGACCACCTACGAGCAGTACTTC. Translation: CASSQEAGGTTYEQYF.

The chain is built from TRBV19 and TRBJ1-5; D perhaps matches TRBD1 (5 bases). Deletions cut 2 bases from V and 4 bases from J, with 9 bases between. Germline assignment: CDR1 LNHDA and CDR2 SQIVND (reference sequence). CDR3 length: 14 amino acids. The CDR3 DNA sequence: TGTGCCAGTAGTATATCGGGGGGGAATCAGCCCCAGCATTTT. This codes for CASSISGGNQPQHF.

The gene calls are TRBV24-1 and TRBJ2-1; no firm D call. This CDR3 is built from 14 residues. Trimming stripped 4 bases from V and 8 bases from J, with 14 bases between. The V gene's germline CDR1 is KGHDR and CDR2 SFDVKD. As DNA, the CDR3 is TGTGCCACCAGTGACCCTGGACGGGTAGATGAGCAGTTCTTC. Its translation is CATSDPGRVDEQFF.

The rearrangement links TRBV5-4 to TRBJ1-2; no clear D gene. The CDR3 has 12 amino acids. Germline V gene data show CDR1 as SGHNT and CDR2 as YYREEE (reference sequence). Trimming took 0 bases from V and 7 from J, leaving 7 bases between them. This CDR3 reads CASSLAAFGYTF. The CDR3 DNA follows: TGTGCCAGCAGCTTGGCAGCGTTTGGCTACACCTTC.

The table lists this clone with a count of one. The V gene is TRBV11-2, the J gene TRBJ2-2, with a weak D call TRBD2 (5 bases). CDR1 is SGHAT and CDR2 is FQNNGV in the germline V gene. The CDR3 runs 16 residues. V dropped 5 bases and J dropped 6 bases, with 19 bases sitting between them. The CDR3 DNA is TGTGCCAGCAGCCGGGTAGGAGGTATCGGTGCCGGGGAGCTGTTTTTT. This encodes CASSRVGGIGAGELFF.

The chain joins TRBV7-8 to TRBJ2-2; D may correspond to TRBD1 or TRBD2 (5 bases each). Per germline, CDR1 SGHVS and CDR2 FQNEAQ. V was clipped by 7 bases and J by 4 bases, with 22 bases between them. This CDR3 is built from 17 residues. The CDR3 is CASTLGPTGTFTGELFF. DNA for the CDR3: TGTGCCAGCACCCTGGGCCCCACCGGGACCTTCACCGGGGAGCTGTTTTTT.

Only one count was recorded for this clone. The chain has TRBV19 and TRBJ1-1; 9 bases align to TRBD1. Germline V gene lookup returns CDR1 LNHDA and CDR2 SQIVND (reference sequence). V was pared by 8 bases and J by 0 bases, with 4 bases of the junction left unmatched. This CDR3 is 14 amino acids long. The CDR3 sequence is CASRTGAMNTEAFF. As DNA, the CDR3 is TGTGCCAGTCGGACAGGGGCAATGAACACTGAAGCTTTCTTT.

In DNA, the CDR3 is TGTGCCAGCAGCCAAGTACAGGAGAACTACACCTTC. Translation gives CASSQVQENYTF. J is TRBJ1-2 and V is TRBV3-1 (or the pseudogene TRBV3-2), with D possibly matching TRBD1 (5 bases). Trimming stripped 1 base from V and 10 bases from J, with 10 bases between. The CDR3 length is 12 residues. Germline V CDR1 and CDR2: LGHDT, YNNKEL (reference sequence).

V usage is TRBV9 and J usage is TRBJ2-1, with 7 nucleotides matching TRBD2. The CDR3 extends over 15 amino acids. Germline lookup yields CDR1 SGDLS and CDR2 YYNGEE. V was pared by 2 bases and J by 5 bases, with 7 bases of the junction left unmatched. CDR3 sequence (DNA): TGTGCCAGCAGCGTTTCACTAGCGAGTAACAATGAGCAGTTCTTC. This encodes CASSVSLASNNEQFF.

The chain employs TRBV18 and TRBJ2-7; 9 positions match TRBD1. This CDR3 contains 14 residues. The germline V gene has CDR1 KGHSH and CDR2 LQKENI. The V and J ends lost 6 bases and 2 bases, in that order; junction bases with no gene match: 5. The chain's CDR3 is CASSPGTGPYEQYF. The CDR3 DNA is TGTGCCAGCTCCCCCGGGACAGGGCCCTACGAGCAGTACTTC.

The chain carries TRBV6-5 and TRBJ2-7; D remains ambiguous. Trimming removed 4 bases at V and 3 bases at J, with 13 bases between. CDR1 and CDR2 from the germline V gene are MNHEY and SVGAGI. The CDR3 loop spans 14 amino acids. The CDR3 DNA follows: TGTGCCAGCAGTTCCGCCAGCCCCGGCTACGAGCAGTACTTC. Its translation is CASSSASPGYEQYF.

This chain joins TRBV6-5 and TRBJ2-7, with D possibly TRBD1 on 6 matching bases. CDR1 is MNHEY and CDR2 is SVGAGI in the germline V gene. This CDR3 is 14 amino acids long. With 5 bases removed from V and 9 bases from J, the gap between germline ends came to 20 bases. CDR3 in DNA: TGTGCCAGCAGTCTCACAGGGCCCCCGGAACGGCAGTACTTC. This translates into CASSLTGPPERQYF.

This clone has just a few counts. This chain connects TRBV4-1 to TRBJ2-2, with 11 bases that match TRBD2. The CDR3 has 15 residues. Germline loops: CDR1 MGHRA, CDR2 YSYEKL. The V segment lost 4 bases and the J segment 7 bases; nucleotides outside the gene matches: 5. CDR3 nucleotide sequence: TGCGCCAGCAGCCCGACTAGCGGGGTCGACGGGGAGCTGTTTTTT. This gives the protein CASSPTSGVDGELFF.

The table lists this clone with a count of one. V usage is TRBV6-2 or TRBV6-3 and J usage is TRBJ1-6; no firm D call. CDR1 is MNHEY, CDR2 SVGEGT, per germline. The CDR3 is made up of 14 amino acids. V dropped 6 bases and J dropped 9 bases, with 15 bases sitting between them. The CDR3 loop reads CASSRTTLGSPLHF. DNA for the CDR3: TGTGCCAGCAGCCGAACAACGCTCGGTTCACCCCTCCACTTT.